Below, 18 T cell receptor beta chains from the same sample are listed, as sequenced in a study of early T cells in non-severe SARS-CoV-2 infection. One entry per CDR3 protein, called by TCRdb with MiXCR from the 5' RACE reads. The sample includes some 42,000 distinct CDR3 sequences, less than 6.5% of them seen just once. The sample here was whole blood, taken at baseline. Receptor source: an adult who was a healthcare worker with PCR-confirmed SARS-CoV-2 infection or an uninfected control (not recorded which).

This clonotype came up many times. The CDR3 DNA is TGTGCCAGCAGCGCTGCAGGGTTTGCAACTAATGAAAAACTGTTTTTT. Its protein is CASSAAGFATNEKLFF. V is TRBV7-9 and J is TRBJ1-4; a possible D gene is TRBD1 (5 bases). The CDR3 extends over 16 amino acids. Per germline, CDR1 SEHNR and CDR2 FQNEAQ (reference sequence). V lost 5 bases to trimming and J lost 0 bases, with 13 bases between them.

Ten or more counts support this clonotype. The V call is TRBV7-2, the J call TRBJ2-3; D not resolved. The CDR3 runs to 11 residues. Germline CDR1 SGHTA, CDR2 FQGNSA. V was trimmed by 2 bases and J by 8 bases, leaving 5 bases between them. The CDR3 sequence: CASSLLSTQYF. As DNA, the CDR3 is TGTGCCAGCAGCTTACTTAGTACGCAGTATTTT.

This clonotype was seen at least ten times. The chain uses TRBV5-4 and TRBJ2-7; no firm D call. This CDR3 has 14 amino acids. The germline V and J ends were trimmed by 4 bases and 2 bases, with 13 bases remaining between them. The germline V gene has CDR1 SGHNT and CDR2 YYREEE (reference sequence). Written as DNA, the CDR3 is TGTGCCAGCAGCGGCAATGGGCCCACCTACGAGCAGTACTTC. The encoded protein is CASSGNGPTYEQYF. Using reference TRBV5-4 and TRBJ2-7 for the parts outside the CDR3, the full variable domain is ETGVTQSPTHLIKTRGQQVTLRCSSQSGHNTVSWYQQALGQGPQFIFQYYREEENGRGNFPPRFSGLQFPNYSSELNVNALELDDSALYLCASSGNGPTYEQYFGPGTRLTVT.

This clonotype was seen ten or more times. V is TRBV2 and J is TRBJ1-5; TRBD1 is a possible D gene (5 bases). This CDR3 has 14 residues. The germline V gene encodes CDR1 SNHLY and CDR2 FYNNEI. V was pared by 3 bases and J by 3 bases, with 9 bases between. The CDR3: CASSEGQDNQPQHF. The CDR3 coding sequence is TGTGCCAGCAGTGAGGGGCAGGACAATCAGCCCCAGCATTTT.

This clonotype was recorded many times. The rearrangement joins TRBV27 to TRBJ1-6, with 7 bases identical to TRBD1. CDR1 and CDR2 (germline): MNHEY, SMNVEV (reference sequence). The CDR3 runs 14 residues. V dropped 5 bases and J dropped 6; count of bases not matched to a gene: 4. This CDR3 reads CASSRQGGNSPLHF. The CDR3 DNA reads TGTGCCAGCAGTAGACAGGGAGGTAATTCACCCCTCCACTTT.

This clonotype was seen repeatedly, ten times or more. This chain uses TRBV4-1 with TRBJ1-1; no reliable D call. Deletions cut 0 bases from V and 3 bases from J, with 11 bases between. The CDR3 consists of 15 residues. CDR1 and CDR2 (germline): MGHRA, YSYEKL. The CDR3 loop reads CASSQDVAVYTEAFF. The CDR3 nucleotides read TGCGCCAGCAGCCAAGATGTAGCGGTTTACACTGAAGCTTTCTTT.

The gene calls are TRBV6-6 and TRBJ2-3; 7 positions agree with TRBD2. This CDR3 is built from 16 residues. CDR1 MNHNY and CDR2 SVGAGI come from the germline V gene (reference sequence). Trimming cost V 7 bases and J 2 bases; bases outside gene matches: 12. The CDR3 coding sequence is TGTGCCAGCACCCCGGGGGGTGTGGGACCCACAGATACGCAGTATTTT. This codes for CASTPGGVGPTDTQYF.

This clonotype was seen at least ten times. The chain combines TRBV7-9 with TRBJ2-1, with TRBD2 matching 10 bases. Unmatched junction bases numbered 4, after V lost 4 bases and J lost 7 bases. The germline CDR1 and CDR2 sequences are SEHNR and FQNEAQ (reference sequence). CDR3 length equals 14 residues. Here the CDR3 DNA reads TGTGCCAGCAGCTCTAGCGGGGGTATAAATGAGCAGTTCTTC. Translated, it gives CASSSSGGINEQFF. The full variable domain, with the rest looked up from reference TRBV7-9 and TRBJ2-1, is DTGVSQNPRHKITKRGQNVTFRCDPISEHNRLYWYRQTLGQGPEFLTYFQNEAQLEKSRLLSDRFSAERPKGSFSTLEIQRTEQGDSAMYLCASSSSGGINEQFFGPGTRLTVL.

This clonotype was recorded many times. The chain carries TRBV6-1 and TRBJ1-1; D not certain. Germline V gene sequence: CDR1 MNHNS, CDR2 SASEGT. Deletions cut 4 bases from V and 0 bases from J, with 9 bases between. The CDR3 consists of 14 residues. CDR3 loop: CASSVAPMNTEAFF. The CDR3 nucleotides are TGTGCCAGCAGTGTGGCCCCAATGAACACTGAAGCTTTCTTT.

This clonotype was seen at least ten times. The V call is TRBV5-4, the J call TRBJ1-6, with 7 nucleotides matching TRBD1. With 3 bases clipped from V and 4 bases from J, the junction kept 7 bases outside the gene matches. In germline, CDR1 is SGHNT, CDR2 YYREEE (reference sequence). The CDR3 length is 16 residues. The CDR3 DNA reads TGTGCCAGCAGCTCTTGGGGACAGTATTATAATTCACCCCTCCACTTT. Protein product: CASSSWGQYYNSPLHF.

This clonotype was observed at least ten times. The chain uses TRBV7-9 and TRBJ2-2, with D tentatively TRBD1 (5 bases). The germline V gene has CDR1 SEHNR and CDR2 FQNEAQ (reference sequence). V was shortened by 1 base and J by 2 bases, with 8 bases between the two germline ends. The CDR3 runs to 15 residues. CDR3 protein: CASSLGQPNTGELFF. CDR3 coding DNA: TGTGCCAGCAGCTTAGGACAGCCAAACACCGGGGAGCTGTTTTTT.

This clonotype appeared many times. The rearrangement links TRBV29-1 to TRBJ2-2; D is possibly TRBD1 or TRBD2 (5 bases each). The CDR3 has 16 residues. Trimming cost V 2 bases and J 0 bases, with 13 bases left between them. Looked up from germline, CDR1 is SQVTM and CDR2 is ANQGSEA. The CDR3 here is CSVEKVRGPNTGELFF. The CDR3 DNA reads TGCAGCGTTGAAAAAGTCCGGGGACCGAACACCGGGGAGCTGTTTTTT.

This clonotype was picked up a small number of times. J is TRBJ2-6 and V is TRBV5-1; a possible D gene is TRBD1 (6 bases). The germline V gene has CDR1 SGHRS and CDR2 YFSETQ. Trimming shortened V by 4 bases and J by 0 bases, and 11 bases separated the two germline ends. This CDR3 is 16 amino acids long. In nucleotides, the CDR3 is TGCGCCAGCAGCCAGAAACAGGGCTCTGGGGCCAACGTCCTGACTTTC. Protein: CASSQKQGSGANVLTF.

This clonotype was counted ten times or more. CDR3 nucleotide sequence: TGTGCCAGCAGCCCAGACAGGGATCAGCCCCAGCATTTT. Its protein product is CASSPDRDQPQHF. The V call is TRBV7-2, the J call TRBJ1-5; 7 bases are a match to TRBD1. This CDR3 comprises 13 residues. Germline V gene sequence: CDR1 SGHTA, CDR2 FQGNSA. V gave up 5 bases and J gave up 5 bases; unmatched junction bases: 3.

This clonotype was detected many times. The CDR3 DNA reads TGTGCCAGCAGCTTTCAGGGGCAGTACACTGAAGCTTTCTTT. It yields the protein CASSFQGQYTEAFF. The chain combines TRBV11-2 with TRBJ1-1; the D gene is possibly TRBD1 (6 bases). CDR1 SGHAT and CDR2 FQNNGV come from the germline V gene. Trimming pared 3 bases from V and 3 bases from J, leaving 11 bases between. The CDR3 length is 14 residues.

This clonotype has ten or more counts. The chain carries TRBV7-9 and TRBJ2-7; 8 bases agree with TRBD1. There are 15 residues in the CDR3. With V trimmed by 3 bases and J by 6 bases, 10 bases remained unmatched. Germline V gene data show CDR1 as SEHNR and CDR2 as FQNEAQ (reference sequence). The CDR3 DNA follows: TGTGCCAGCAGCTTGTCGGACAGGGCATTTGGCGAGCAGTACTTC. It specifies CASSLSDRAFGEQYF.

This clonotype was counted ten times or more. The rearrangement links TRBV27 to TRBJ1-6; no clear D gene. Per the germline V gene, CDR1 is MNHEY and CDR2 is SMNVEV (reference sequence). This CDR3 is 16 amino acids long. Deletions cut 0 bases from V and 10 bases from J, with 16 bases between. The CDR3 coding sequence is TGTGCCAGCAGTTTATCGTCAGATGCCTCGTACTCACCCCTCCACTTT. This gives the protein CASSLSSDASYSPLHF.

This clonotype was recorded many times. Here the CDR3 DNA reads TGTGCCAGCAGCCACCCAGCCCAGGGTATGGTCTATGGCTACACCTTC. Translated, it gives CASSHPAQGMVYGYTF. The rearrangement links TRBV3-1 to TRBJ1-2, with D possibly matching TRBD1 (5 bases). The germline V and J ends were trimmed by 3 bases and 4 bases, with 18 bases remaining between them. Germline CDR1 is LGHDT and CDR2 is YNNKEL (reference sequence). This CDR3 comprises 16 residues.